The sequence of this T cell receptor (beta chain) was determined in a study of blood T cell repertoires in COVID-19. Produced via immunoSEQ multiplex PCR; TCRdb's table is partial and in-frame only. The repertoire includes over 250,000 clones, approximately 89% of them detected once, and around 2.4% sits in the top ten. This CDR3 contains 18 residues. V trimming: 4 bases; J trimming: 0 bases; junction bases outside the gene matches: 9. Germline values: CDR1 SGHTA, CDR2 FQGNSA. This chain joins TRBV7-2 and TRBJ1-5, with 10 bases that match TRBD1. The source of this sequence is a woman under 30 who had recovered from COVID-19. Material: PBMCs or T cells enriched from blood (not recorded which). CDR3 loop: CASSYGQGGLYSNQPQHF. The CDR3 DNA reads as TGTGCCAGCAGCTACGGACAGGGGGGACTTTATAGCAATCAGCCCCAGCATTTT.